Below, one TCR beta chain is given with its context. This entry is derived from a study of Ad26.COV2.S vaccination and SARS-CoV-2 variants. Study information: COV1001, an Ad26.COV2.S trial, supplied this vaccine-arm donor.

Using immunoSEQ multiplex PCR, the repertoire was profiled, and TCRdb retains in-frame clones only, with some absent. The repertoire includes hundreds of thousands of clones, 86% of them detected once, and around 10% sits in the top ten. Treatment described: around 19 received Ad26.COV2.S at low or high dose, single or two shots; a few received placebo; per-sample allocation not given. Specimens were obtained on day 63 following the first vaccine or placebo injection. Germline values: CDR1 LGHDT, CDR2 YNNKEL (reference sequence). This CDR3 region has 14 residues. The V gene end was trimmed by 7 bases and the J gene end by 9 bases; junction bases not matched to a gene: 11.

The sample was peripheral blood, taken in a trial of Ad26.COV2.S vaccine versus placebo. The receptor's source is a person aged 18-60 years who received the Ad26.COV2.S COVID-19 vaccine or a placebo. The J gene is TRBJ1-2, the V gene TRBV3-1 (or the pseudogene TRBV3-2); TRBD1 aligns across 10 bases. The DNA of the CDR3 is TGTGCCAGCACCGTCCGACAGGGGGCTACGAGCTACACCTTC. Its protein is CASTVRQGATSYTF.